These T cell receptor beta chains were read from a single sample in a study of patients and donors after allogeneic stem cell transplantation. TCRdb processed the RT-PCR reads anew with MiXCR; each CDR3 protein has one entry. The sample has fewer than 250,000 distinct CDR3 sequences, 12% to 15% seen once. Material: blood, either unsorted or a sorted T cell fraction (not recorded which). Receptors were obtained from a human donor who was either an allogeneic HSCT recipient or a stem cell or donor lymphocyte infusion donor (not recorded which). It is not recorded whose cells these are; they may come from a transplant donor. Both conserved end residues are part of each CDR3. The order of the fields is V gene, J gene, clone size, D gene, CDR3 DNA, CDR3 protein. The D gene is left open where the match is weak. Clone sizes are given selectively: once, few, many, or a class where the clone is expanded.

v_call: TRBV6-1
j_call: TRBJ2-4
clone_size: many
d_call: TRBD2
cdr3_nt: TGTGCCAGCAGTCCTGGACTAGCGGGAGGCCGAAACATTCAGTACTTC
cdr3_aa: CASSPGLAGGRNIQYF

v_call: TRBV7-2
j_call: TRBJ1-1
clone_size: many
d_call: NA
cdr3_nt: TGTGCCAGCAGGGAGGGGTATACTGAAGCTTTCTTT
cdr3_aa: CASREGYTEAFF

v_call: TRBV9
j_call: TRBJ2-7
clone_size: NA
d_call: TRBD2
cdr3_nt: TGTGCCAGCAGCGTAGGGGAACTAGCGGGAATGTACGAGCAGTACTTC
cdr3_aa: CASSVGELAGMYEQYF

v_call: TRBV10-3
j_call: TRBJ2-7
clone_size: few
d_call: NA
cdr3_nt: TGTGCCATCATCTTAGAAAGGATGAGCTCCTACGAGCAGTACTTC
cdr3_aa: CAIILERMSSYEQYF

v_call: TRBV19
j_call: TRBJ2-7
clone_size: NA
d_call: NA
cdr3_nt: TGTGCCACCCAGAGGTCGGGAGAGCAGTACTTC
cdr3_aa: CATQRSGEQYF

v_call: TRBV5-1
j_call: TRBJ2-3
clone_size: few
d_call: TRBD2
cdr3_nt: TGCGCCAGCAGCCACGGACTAGCGGGGGGCCGCAGAGATACGCAGTATTTT
cdr3_aa: CASSHGLAGGRRDTQYF

v_call: TRBV6-1
j_call: TRBJ2-2
clone_size: NA
d_call: NA
cdr3_nt: TGTGCCAGCACCCTTTGGCGCAACACCGGGGAGCTGTTTTTT
cdr3_aa: CASTLWRNTGELFF

v_call: TRBV5-5
j_call: TRBJ2-1
clone_size: many
d_call: NA
cdr3_nt: TGTGCCAGCAGCTTGGAAGGATCGAGCTCCTACAATGAGCAGTTCTTC
cdr3_aa: CASSLEGSSSYNEQFF

v_call: TRBV12-3/TRBV12-4
j_call: TRBJ2-6
clone_size: many
d_call: TRBD1
cdr3_nt: TGTGCCAGCAGTGACAGGGCTTCTGGGGCCAACGTCCTGACTTTC
cdr3_aa: CASSDRASGANVLTF

v_call: TRBV2
j_call: TRBJ2-7
clone_size: many
d_call: NA
cdr3_nt: TGTGCCAGCTATCGCCCAGGTTCTAATCACGAGCAGTACTTC
cdr3_aa: CASYRPGSNHEQYF

v_call: TRBV6-2/TRBV6-3
j_call: TRBJ1-2
clone_size: many
d_call: TRBD1
cdr3_nt: TGTGCCAGCTGGACAGGACGTCACTATGGCTACACCTTC
cdr3_aa: CASWTGRHYGYTF

v_call: TRBV5-5
j_call: TRBJ2-3
clone_size: many
d_call: TRBD2
cdr3_nt: TGTGCCAGCAGTCTCGGTAGCGGGAGAGGCACAGATACGCAGTATTTT
cdr3_aa: CASSLGSGRGTDTQYF

v_call: TRBV11-3
j_call: TRBJ2-1
clone_size: few
d_call: TRBD2
cdr3_nt: TGTGCCAGCAGCTTCAGGAGCGGGAAGCCCTACAATGAGCAGTTCTTC
cdr3_aa: CASSFRSGKPYNEQFF

v_call: TRBV19
j_call: TRBJ2-1
clone_size: many
d_call: NA
cdr3_nt: TGTGCCAGTAGTAGGGGGACAAATAACAATGAGCAGTTCTTC
cdr3_aa: CASSRGTNNNEQFF

v_call: TRBV6-1
j_call: TRBJ1-1
clone_size: few
d_call: TRBD1
cdr3_nt: TGTGCCAGCGAGGTCAGGGGGAGTGAAGCTTTCTTT
cdr3_aa: CASEVRGSEAFF

v_call: TRBV20-1
j_call: TRBJ2-3
clone_size: NA
d_call: NA
cdr3_nt: TGCAGTGCTAGTTTACCCCCTGGAGATACGCAGTATTTT
cdr3_aa: CSASLPPGDTQYF

v_call: TRBV5-1
j_call: TRBJ2-5
clone_size: many
d_call: NA
cdr3_nt: TGCGCCAGCAGCTTGTCGGGACGGGGCGCGGATGAGACCCAGTACTTC
cdr3_aa: CASSLSGRGADETQYF

v_call: TRBV1
j_call: TRBJ2-2
clone_size: NA
d_call: NA
cdr3_nt: TGCACCAGCAGCCAAGTTACCGGGGAGCTGTTTTTT
cdr3_aa: CTSSQVTGELFF

v_call: TRBV27
j_call: TRBJ1-1
clone_size: many
d_call: NA
cdr3_nt: TGTGCCAGCAGTTTCACAGGGATGGTGCCTTTCTTT
cdr3_aa: CASSFTGMVPFF

v_call: TRBV20-1
j_call: TRBJ1-6
clone_size: few
d_call: NA
cdr3_nt: TGCAGTGCTAGAGATTATCTGCCAGCGAACAATTCACCCCTCCACTTT
cdr3_aa: CSARDYLPANNSPLHF

v_call: TRBV5-6
j_call: TRBJ2-3
clone_size: NA
d_call: NA
cdr3_nt: TGTGCCAGCAGCTTCTGGAGGGGGAGGACAGATACGCAGTATTTT
cdr3_aa: CASSFWRGRTDTQYF

v_call: TRBV5-1
j_call: TRBJ2-7
clone_size: few
d_call: TRBD1
cdr3_nt: TGCGCCAGCAGCTTTGGGCAGGGGGACTACGAGCAGTACTTC
cdr3_aa: CASSFGQGDYEQYF

v_call: TRBV7-7
j_call: TRBJ2-5
clone_size: NA
d_call: NA
cdr3_nt: TGTGCTAGCAGCTTAGGGGGGACAGACGGGACCCAGTACTTC
cdr3_aa: CASSLGGTDGTQYF

v_call: TRBV4-2
j_call: TRBJ2-2
clone_size: many
d_call: TRBD2
cdr3_nt: TGTGCCAGCAGCCCGTTTTTAGCGGGAGGCGCCGGGGAGCTGTTTTTT
cdr3_aa: CASSPFLAGGAGELFF

v_call: TRBV7-3
j_call: TRBJ2-1
clone_size: NA
d_call: NA
cdr3_nt: TGTGCCAGCAGTGTTACGGGGGCCCTTTACAATGAGCAGTTCTTC
cdr3_aa: CASSVTGALYNEQFF

v_call: TRBV3-1
j_call: TRBJ1-2
clone_size: NA
d_call: NA
cdr3_nt: TGTGCCAGCAGCCAAGGGTTTGAGGCTAACACCTTC
cdr3_aa: CASSQGFEANTF

v_call: TRBV29-1
j_call: TRBJ2-3
clone_size: many
d_call: TRBD2
cdr3_nt: TGCAGCGTTGATAAGACTAGCGGCACAGATACGCAGTATTTT
cdr3_aa: CSVDKTSGTDTQYF

v_call: TRBV28
j_call: TRBJ2-1
clone_size: NA
d_call: TRBD2
cdr3_nt: TGTGCCAGCAGTTTAAATAGCGGGGGGGGGAATGAGCAGTTCTTC
cdr3_aa: CASSLNSGGGNEQFF

v_call: TRBV4-1
j_call: TRBJ2-7
clone_size: NA
d_call: TRBD1
cdr3_nt: TGCGCCAGCAGCCAGGACAGGGACCTGAGGGAGCAGTACTTC
cdr3_aa: CASSQDRDLREQYF

v_call: TRBV4-2
j_call: TRBJ1-6
clone_size: NA
d_call: NA
cdr3_nt: TGTGCCAGCAGCCAAGATGGCAAGGGAGGTAATTCACCCCTCCACTTT
cdr3_aa: CASSQDGKGGNSPLHF